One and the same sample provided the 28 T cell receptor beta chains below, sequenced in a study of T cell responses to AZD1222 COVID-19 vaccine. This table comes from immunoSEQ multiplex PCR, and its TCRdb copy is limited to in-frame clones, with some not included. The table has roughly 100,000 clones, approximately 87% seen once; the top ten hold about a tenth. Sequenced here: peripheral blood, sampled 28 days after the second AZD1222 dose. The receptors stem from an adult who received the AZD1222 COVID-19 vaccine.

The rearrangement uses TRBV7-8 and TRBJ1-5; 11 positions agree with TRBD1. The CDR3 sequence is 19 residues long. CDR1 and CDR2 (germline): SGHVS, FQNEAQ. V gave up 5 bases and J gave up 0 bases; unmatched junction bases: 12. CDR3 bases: TGTGCCAGCAGCGCGGGATGGGGACAGGGGGAAATTAGCAATCAGCCCCAGCATTTT. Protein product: CASSAGWGQGEISNQPQHF.

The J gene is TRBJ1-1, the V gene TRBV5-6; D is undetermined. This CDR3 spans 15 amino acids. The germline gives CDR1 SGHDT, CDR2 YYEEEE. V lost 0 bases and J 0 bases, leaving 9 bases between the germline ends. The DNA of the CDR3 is TGTGCCAGCAGCTTGGCAGGTCCCATGAACACTGAAGCTTTCTTT. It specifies CASSLAGPMNTEAFF.

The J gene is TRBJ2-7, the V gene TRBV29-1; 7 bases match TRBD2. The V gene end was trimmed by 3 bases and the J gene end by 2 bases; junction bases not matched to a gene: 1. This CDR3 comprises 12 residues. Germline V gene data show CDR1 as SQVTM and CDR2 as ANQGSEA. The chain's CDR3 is CSVEGTTYEQYF. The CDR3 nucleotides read TGCAGCGTTGAGGGGACTACCTACGAGCAGTACTTC.

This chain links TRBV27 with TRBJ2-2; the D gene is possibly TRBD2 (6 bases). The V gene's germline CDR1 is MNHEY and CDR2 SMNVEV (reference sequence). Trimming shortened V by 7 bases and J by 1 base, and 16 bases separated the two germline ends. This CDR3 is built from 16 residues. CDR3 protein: CASKFSGDVNTGELFF. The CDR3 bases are TGTGCCAGCAAATTTTCGGGGGATGTGAACACCGGGGAGCTGTTTTTT.

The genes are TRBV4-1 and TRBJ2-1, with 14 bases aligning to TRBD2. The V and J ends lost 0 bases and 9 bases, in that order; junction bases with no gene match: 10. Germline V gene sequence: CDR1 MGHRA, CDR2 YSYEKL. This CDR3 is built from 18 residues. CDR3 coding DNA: TGCGCCAGCAGCCAAGATAGGACTAGCGGGGGGCTGGCCACTGAGCAGTTCTTC. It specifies CASSQDRTSGGLATEQFF.

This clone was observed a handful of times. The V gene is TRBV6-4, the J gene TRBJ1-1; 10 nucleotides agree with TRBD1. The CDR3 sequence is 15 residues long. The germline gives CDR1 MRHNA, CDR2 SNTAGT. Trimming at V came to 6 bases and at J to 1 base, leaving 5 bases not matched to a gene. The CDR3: CASRARDRGNTEAFF. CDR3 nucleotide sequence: TGTGCCAGCAGAGCCCGGGACAGGGGGAACACTGAAGCTTTCTTT.

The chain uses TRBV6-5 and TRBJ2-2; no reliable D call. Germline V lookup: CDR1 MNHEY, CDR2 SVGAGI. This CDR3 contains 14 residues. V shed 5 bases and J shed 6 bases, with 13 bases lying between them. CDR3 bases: TGTGCCAGCAGTCACCTGGATTTCTCCGGGGAGCTGTTTTTT. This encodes CASSHLDFSGELFF.

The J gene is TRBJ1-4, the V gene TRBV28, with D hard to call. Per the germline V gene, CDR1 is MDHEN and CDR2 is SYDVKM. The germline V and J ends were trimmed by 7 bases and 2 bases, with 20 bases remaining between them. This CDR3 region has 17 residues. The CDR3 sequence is CASIPGRAGPTNEKLFF. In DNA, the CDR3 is TGTGCCAGCATCCCCGGGCGGGCCGGCCCGACTAATGAAAAACTGTTTTTT.

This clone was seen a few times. CDR3 bases: TGCAGCGTATCCCGGACAGCCATGAACACTGAAGCTTTCTTT. Amino acids: CSVSRTAMNTEAFF. V is TRBV29-1 and J is TRBJ1-1; the D gene is possibly TRBD1 (6 bases). V was clipped by 6 bases and J by 0 bases, with 14 bases between them. Germline V CDR1 and CDR2: SQVTM, ANQGSEA. The CDR3 sequence is 14 residues long.

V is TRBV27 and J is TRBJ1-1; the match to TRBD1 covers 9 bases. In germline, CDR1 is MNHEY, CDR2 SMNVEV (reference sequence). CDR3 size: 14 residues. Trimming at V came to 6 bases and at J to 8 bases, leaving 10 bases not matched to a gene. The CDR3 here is CASSPGTGQFEAFF. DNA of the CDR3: TGTGCCAGCAGCCCCGGGACAGGGCAGTTCGAAGCTTTCTTT.

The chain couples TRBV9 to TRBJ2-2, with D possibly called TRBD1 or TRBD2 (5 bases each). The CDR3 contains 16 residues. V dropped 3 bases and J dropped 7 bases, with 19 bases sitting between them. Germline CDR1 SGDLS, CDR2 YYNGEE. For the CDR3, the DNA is TGTGCCAGCAGCGCGGGGTGGGGCAGCCCTGGCGGGGAGCTGTTTTTT. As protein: CASSAGWGSPGGELFF.

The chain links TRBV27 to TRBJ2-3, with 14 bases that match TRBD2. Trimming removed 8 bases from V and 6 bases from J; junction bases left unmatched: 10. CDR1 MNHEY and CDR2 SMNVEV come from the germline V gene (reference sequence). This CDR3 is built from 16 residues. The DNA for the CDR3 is TGTGCCAGCGGCTACCGACTAGCGGGAGGGCGGGATACGCAGTATTTT. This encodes CASGYRLAGGRDTQYF.

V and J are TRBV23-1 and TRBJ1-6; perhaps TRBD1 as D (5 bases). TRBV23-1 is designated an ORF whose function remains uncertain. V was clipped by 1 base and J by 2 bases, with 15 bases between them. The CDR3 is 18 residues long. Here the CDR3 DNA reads TGCGCCAGCAGTCAATGGATAAAGGGGTGGCCCTATAATTCACCCCTCCACTTT. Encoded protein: CASSQWIKGWPYNSPLHF.

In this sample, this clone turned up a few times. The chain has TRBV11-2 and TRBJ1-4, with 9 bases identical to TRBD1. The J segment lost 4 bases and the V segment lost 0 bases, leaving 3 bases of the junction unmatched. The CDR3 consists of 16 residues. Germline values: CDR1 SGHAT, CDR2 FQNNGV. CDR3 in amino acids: CASSLDPTGGNEKLFF. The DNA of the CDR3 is TGTGCCAGCAGCTTAGACCCGACAGGGGGTAATGAAAAACTGTTTTTT.

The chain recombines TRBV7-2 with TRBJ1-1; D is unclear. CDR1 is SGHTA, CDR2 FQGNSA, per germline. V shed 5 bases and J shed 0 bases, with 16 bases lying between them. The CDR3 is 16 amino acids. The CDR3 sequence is CASSPFGWVMNTEAFF. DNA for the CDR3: TGTGCCAGCAGCCCATTCGGGTGGGTCATGAACACTGAAGCTTTCTTT.

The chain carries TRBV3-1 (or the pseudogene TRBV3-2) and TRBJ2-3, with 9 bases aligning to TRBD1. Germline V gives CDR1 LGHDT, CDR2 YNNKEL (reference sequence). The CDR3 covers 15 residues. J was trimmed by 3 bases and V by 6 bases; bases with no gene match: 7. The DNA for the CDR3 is TGTGCCAGCAGTCACAGGGGGCTCAGGACAGATACGCAGTATTTT. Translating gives CASSHRGLRTDTQYF.

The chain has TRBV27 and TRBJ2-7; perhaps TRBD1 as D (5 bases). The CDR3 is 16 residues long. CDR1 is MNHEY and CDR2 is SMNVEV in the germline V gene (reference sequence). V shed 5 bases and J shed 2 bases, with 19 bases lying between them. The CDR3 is CASSKGVLLKTYEQYF. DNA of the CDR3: TGTGCCAGCAGTAAAGGGGTCCTGCTAAAGACCTACGAGCAGTACTTC.

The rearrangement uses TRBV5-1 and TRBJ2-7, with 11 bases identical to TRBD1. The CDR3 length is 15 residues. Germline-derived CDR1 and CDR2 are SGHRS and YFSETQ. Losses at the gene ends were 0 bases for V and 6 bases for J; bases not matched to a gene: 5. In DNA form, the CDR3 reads TGCGCCAGCAGCTTGGTCGGGACAGGGGGAAGCGAGCAGTACTTC. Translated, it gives CASSLVGTGGSEQYF.

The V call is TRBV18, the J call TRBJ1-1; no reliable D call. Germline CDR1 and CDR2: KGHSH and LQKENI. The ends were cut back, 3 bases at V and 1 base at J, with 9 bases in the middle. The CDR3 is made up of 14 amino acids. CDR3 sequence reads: CASSPLTANTEAFF. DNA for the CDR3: TGTGCCAGCTCACCTTTAACAGCGAACACTGAAGCTTTCTTT.

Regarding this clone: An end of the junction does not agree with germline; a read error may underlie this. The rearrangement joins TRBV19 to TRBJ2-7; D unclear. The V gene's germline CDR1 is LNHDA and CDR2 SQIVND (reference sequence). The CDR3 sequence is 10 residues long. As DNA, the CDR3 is TGCCCGAAATGCGAGGACGAGCAGTACTTC. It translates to CPKCEDEQYF.

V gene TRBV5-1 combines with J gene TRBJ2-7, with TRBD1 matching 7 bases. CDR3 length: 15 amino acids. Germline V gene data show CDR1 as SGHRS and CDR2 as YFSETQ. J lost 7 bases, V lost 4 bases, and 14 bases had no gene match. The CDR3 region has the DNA TGCGCCAGCAGCCCAGAGACAGGGACCCGAATGGAGCAGTACTTC. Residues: CASSPETGTRMEQYF.

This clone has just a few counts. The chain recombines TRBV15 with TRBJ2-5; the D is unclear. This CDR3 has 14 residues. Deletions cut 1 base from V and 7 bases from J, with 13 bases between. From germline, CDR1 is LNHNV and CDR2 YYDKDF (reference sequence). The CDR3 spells CATSRVPGSGTQYF. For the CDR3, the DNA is TGTGCCACCAGCAGAGTCCCTGGAAGTGGGACCCAGTACTTC.

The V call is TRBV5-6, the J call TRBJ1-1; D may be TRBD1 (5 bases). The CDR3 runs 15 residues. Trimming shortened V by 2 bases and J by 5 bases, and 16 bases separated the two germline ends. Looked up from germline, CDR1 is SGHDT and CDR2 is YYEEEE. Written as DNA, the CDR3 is TGTGCCAGCAGCTTCTGGCAGGGAAGTGGAACTGAAGCTTTCTTT. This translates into CASSFWQGSGTEAFF.

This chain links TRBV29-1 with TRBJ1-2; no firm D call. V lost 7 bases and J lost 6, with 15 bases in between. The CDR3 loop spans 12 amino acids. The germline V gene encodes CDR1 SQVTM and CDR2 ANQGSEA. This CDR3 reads CSATVNRDGYTF. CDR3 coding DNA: TGCAGCGCCACAGTTAATAGGGATGGCTACACCTTC.

CDR3 amino acids: CASSSTPVPEAFF. CDR3 sequence (DNA): TGTGCCAGCAGCTCTACCCCGGTTCCTGAAGCTTTCTTT. The gene calls are TRBV9 and TRBJ1-1; D gene unclear. The CDR3 is 13 amino acids. The germline CDR1 and CDR2 sequences are SGDLS and YYNGEE. Trimming removed 4 bases from V and 6 bases from J, with 13 bases in between.

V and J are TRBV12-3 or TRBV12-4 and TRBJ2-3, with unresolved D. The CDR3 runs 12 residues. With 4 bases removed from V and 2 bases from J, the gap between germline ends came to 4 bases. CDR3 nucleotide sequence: TGTGCCAGCAGTTCCCCCACAGATACGCAGTATTTT. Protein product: CASSSPTDTQYF.

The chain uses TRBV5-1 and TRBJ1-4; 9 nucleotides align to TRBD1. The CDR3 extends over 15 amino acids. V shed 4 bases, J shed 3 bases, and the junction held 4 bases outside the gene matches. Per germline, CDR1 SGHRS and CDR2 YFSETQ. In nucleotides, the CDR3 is TGCGCCAGCAGCGCACAGGGGGCCGCTAATGAAAAACTGTTTTTT. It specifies CASSAQGAANEKLFF.

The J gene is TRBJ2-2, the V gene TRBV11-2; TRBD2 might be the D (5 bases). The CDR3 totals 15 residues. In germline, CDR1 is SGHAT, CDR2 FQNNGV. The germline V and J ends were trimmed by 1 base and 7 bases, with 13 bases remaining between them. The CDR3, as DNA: TGTGCCAGCAGCTTAGCATTCGGAGGAGTCGGGGAGCTGTTTTTT. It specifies CASSLAFGGVGELFF.